One and the same sample provided the 22 T cell receptor beta chains below, sequenced in a study of response to subunit inactivated influenza vaccine listed by TCRdb under 2018. Libraries were prepared through RT-PCR. The listed sequencing device is Illumina HiSeq 2500. TCRdb reanalyzed the raw reads on its own, using fastp at Q25 for trimming and MiXCR for clone calling, and kept in-frame beta chains. When rows share a CDR3 protein, they turn into one entry using the most common DNA and genes. The sample contains around 480,000 distinct CDR3 sequences, approximately 9.9% of them found a single time. Roughly 12% of the sample belongs to the ten largest clones. Interpreted using the paper, the time point label stands for: 45 days after influenza vaccine administration. The sequenced sample was PBMCs from blood, obtained 45 days after vaccination. These receptors came from a man aged 45-60 years who received an inactivated influenza vaccine. Donor details come from another sample of the same person, matched by shared clones.

Of note for this clonotype: The junction shows a germline mismatch at one end, possibly a read error. The rearrangement uses TRBV20-1 and TRBJ1-5; D unclear. The CDR3 consists of 14 residues. CDR1 DFQATT and CDR2 SNEGSKA come from the germline V gene (reference sequence). The chain's CDR3 is CSARDQGSYQAQHF. The CDR3 DNA reads TGCAGTGCTAGAGATCAAGGCAGCTATCAGGCCCAGCATTTT.

The chain uses TRBV4-1 and TRBJ2-7; 11 bases agree with TRBD1. V shed 3 bases, J shed 6 bases, and the junction held 4 bases outside the gene matches. Germline V gene data show CDR1 as MGHRA and CDR2 as YSYEKL. The CDR3 consists of 14 residues. The CDR3 sequence is CASSHGQGAGEQYF. The CDR3 bases are TGCGCCAGCAGCCACGGACAGGGGGCTGGCGAGCAGTACTTC.

This clonotype was observed a few times. The V gene is TRBV12-3 or TRBV12-4, the J gene TRBJ2-1; the D is unclear. The CDR3 spans 12 residues. The V and J ends lost 7 bases and 4 bases respectively, with 8 bases between them. CDR3 DNA sequence: TGTGCCAGCACCCAACAGTACAATGAGCAGTTCTTC. Its translation is CASTQQYNEQFF.

The chain carries TRBV10-2 and TRBJ1-1; D is uncertain. V was trimmed by 6 bases and J by 0 bases, leaving 5 bases between them. The CDR3 has 12 amino acids. Germline V gene data show CDR1 as WSHSY and CDR2 as SAAADI. CDR3 loop: CASRAMNTEAFF. The CDR3 DNA reads TGCGCCAGCAGGGCTATGAACACTGAAGCTTTCTTT.

This sequence joins TRBV4-1 and TRBJ2-7; TRBD1 is a possible D gene (6 bases). The V and J ends lost 4 bases and 3 bases respectively, with 13 bases between them. Germline loops: CDR1 MGHRA, CDR2 YSYEKL. This CDR3 spans 14 amino acids. CDR3 amino acids: CASSRKDRDYEQYF. In nucleotides, the CDR3 is TGCGCCAGCAGCCGAAAGGACAGAGACTACGAGCAGTACTTC.

The sample holds a few counts of this clonotype. The CDR3: CASSLSRPPGNWKFF. CDR3 in DNA: TGCGCCAGCAGCTTGTCACGCCCGCCCGGCAATTGGAAGTTCTTC. This chain links TRBV5-1 with TRBJ2-1; D uncertain. The CDR3 runs to 15 residues. The germline CDR1 and CDR2 sequences are SGHRS and YFSETQ. V shed 1 base and J shed 14 bases, with 22 bases lying between them.

This chain uses TRBV27 with TRBJ2-5; TRBD2 matches at 11 bases. This CDR3 region has 17 residues. From germline, CDR1 is MNHEY and CDR2 SMNVEV (reference sequence). V gave up 4 bases and J gave up 5 bases; unmatched junction bases: 12. The chain's CDR3 is CASSSRIAGGPRETQYF. The CDR3 DNA reads as TGTGCCAGCAGTTCTAGGATAGCGGGAGGGCCGCGGGAGACCCAGTACTTC.

The gene calls are TRBV13 and TRBJ1-2, with no clear D. CDR3 length: 16 amino acids. V dropped 1 base and J dropped 2 bases, with 14 bases sitting between them. The germline CDR1 and CDR2 sequences are PRHDT and FYEKMQ (reference sequence). CDR3 in amino acids: CASSLAGWPPNYGYTF. CDR3 sequence (DNA): TGTGCCAGCAGCTTAGCCGGGTGGCCACCCAACTATGGCTACACCTTC.

The V and J genes are TRBV5-1 and TRBJ1-6; TRBD1 matches 8 bases. Trimming removed 4 bases from V and 10 bases from J; junction bases left unmatched: 10. The CDR3 is made up of 15 amino acids. The V gene's germline CDR1 is SGHRS and CDR2 YFSETQ. The CDR3 is CASSPRDRFGSPLHF. The CDR3 DNA follows: TGCGCCAGCAGCCCCCGGGACAGGTTTGGATCACCCCTCCACTTT.

The chain joins TRBV12-3 or TRBV12-4 to TRBJ2-1, with 10 positions matching TRBD1. V lost 7 bases to trimming and J lost 1 base; unmatched junction nucleotides: 4. This CDR3 comprises 15 residues. CDR3 loop: CASTWTGGSYNEQFF. CDR3 in DNA: TGTGCCAGCACTTGGACAGGGGGATCCTACAATGAGCAGTTCTTC.

This clonotype occurred a few times. The chain couples TRBV20-1 to TRBJ1-1; D gene uncertain. CDR3 length: 12 residues. CDR1 DFQATT and CDR2 SNEGSKA come from the germline V gene (reference sequence). The ends were cut back, 2 bases at V and 4 bases at J, with 8 bases in the middle. The DNA for the CDR3 is TGCAGTGCTAGACCAGCGGTCACTGAAGCTTTCTTT. It encodes CSARPAVTEAFF.

This clonotype came up a few times. The CDR3: CASASGAGGMSDTQYF. CDR3 coding DNA: TGTGCCAGCGCCTCTGGGGCGGGAGGAATGTCAGATACGCAGTATTTT. V and J are TRBV12-3 or TRBV12-4 and TRBJ2-3; 8 bases are a match to TRBD2. The V gene end was trimmed by 8 bases and the J gene end by 4 bases; junction bases not matched to a gene: 14. CDR3 length equals 16 residues.

This clonotype has only a few counts. The rearrangement uses TRBV5-1 and TRBJ2-3, with 10 bases lining up with TRBD2. The CDR3 runs to 15 residues. Germline V gives CDR1 SGHRS, CDR2 YFSETQ. V lost 1 base to trimming and J lost 5 bases; unmatched junction nucleotides: 4. The CDR3 nucleotides are TGCGCCAGCAGCTTGACTAGCGGGGCGGGAGATACGCAGTATTTT. Amino acids: CASSLTSGAGDTQYF.

This clonotype was recorded a few times. Germline and junction disagree at one end, which may indicate a read error. The gene calls are TRBV6-5 and TRBJ2-7; possible D gene TRBD1, 6 bases. The germline V gene has CDR1 MNHEY and CDR2 SVGAGI. CDR3 length equals 13 residues. Here the CDR3 reads CASSYSRQDPYFF. The CDR3 DNA reads TGTGCCAGCAGTTACTCGAGACAGGACCCCTATTTTTTC.

A few counts support this clonotype. The gene calls are TRBV12-3 or TRBV12-4 and TRBJ2-7; D might be TRBD1 or TRBD2, each matching 5 bases. The CDR3 loop spans 16 amino acids. Trimming stripped 1 base from V and 1 base from J, with 14 bases between. CDR3 DNA: TGTGCCAGCAGTTTAGAACCGGGACGGTTTTCCTACGAGCAGTACTTC. Translation gives CASSLEPGRFSYEQYF.

The V call is TRBV10-3, the J call TRBJ2-2; TRBD1 agrees at 7 bases. CDR1 is ENHRY and CDR2 is SYGVKD in the germline V gene. The ends lost 5 bases at V and 5 bases at J; junction bases unmatched: 8. The CDR3 covers 15 residues. The CDR3 region has the DNA TGTGCCATCAGTCCCTACAGGGGCTCTACCGGGGAGCTGTTTTTT. It translates to CAISPYRGSTGELFF.

The chain joins TRBV5-6 to TRBJ1-2; D is undetermined. This CDR3 comprises 13 residues. Per the germline V gene, CDR1 is SGHDT and CDR2 is YYEEEE. V was cut by 2 bases and J by 7 bases, with 12 bases left in between. CDR3 amino acids: CASSFLRAGGYTF. In DNA, the CDR3 is TGTGCCAGCAGCTTCTTGAGGGCTGGTGGCTACACCTTC.

This clonotype was detected only a few times. J is TRBJ2-1 and V is TRBV5-1, with D possibly being TRBD2 (6 bases). CDR3 length equals 17 residues. Germline CDR1 and CDR2: SGHRS and YFSETQ. Trimming took off 4 bases at V and 0 bases at J, with 17 bases between the two ends. As DNA, the CDR3 is TGCGCCAGCAGCGTGGCCACAGGAGGGAACTCCTACAATGAGCAGTTCTTC. This codes for CASSVATGGNSYNEQFF.

With respect to this clonotype: The junction and the germline gene differ at one end; a read error may be behind it. The rearrangement uses TRBV10-3 and TRBJ2-2; TRBD2 matches 9 bases. The CDR3 totals 16 residues. The V gene's germline CDR1 is ENHRY and CDR2 SYGVKD. The CDR3: CAISESKLAGHGELFF. In DNA, the CDR3 is TGTGCCATCAGTGAGTCGAAGCTAGCGGGGCACGGGGAGCTGTTCTTT.

This clonotype was seen more than once but under ten times. The chain recombines TRBV12-3 or TRBV12-4 with TRBJ2-1, with D perhaps TRBD1 or TRBD2 (6 bases each). CDR3 length equals 14 residues. With 5 bases removed from V and 8 bases from J, the gap between germline ends came to 16 bases. DNA for the CDR3: TGTGCCAGCAGTCCCGGGGGCCCTTCGCATGAGCAGTTCTTC. Its protein is CASSPGGPSHEQFF.

This clonotype was observed a handful of times. V and J are TRBV7-8 and TRBJ2-5, with TRBD1 matching 10 bases. Unmatched junction bases numbered 13, after V lost 6 bases and J lost 0 bases. The CDR3 contains 18 residues. From germline, CDR1 is SGHVS and CDR2 FQNEAQ. The CDR3 DNA is TGTGCCAGCAGAGCGGACAGGGGGGTACGGGGGTACCAAGAGACCCAGTACTTC. Protein: CASRADRGVRGYQETQYF.

This clonotype was found many times. The gene calls are TRBV5-5 and TRBJ1-2, with D perhaps TRBD1 (5 bases). The CDR3 extends over 15 amino acids. The V and J ends lost 3 bases and 2 bases respectively, with 14 bases between them. Germline CDR1 reads SGHKS; CDR2 reads YYEKEE (reference sequence). The CDR3 sequence: CASSSMGHSNYGYTF. The CDR3 DNA sequence: TGTGCCAGCAGCTCTATGGGGCACAGCAACTATGGCTACACCTTC. Variable domain in full (rest from reference TRBV5-5 and TRBJ1-2): DAGVTQSPTHLIKTRGQQVTLRCSPISGHKSVSWYQQVLGQGPQFIFQYYEKEERGRGNFPDRFSARQFPNYSSELNVNALLLGDSALYLCASSSMGHSNYGYTFGSGTRLTVV.